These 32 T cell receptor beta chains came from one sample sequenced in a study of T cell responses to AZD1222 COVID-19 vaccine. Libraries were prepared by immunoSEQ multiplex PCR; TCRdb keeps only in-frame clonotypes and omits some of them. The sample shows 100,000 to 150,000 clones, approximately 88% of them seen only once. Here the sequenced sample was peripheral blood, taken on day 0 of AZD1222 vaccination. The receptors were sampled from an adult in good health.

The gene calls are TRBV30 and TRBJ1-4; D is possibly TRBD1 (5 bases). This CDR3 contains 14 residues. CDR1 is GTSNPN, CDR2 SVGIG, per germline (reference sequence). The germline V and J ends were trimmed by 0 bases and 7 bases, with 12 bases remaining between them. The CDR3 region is CAWSVGVGGEKLFF. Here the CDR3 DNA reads TGTGCCTGGAGTGTAGGGGTTGGGGGTGAAAAACTGTTTTTT.

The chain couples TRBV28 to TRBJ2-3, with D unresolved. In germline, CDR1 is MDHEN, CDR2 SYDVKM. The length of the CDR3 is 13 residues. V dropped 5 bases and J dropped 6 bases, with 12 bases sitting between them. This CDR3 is CASSTPGWDTQYF. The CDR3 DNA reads TGTGCCAGCAGTACCCCCGGCTGGGATACGCAGTATTTT.

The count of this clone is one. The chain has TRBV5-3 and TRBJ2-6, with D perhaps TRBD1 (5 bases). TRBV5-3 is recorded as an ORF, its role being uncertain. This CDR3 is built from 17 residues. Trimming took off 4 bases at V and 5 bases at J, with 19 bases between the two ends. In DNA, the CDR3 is TGTGCCAGAAGCCCAACATGGGGCCTAAGGCGGGCCAACGTCCTGACTTTC. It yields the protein CARSPTWGLRRANVLTF.

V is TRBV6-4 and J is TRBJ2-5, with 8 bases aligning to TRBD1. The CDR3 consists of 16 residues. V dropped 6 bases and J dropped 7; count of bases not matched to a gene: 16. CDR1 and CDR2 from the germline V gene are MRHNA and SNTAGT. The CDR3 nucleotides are TGTGCCAGCAGGTCCCCCAGGGGGCGGTCTGTTGTGACCCAGTACTTC. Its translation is CASRSPRGRSVVTQYF.

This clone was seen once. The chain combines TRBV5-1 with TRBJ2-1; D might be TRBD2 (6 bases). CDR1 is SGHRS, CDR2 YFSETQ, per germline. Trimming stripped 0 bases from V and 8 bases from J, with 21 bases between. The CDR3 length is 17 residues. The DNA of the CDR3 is TGCGCCAGCAGCTTGGATAATGGTAGCGGCGGCCGCGATGAGCAGTTCTTC. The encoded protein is CASSLDNGSGGRDEQFF.

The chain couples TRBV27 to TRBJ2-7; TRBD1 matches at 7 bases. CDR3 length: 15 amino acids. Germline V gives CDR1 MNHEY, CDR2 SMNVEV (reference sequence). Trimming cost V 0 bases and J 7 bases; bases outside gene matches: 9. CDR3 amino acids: CASSLSTGPWGEQYF. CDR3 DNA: TGTGCCAGCAGTTTATCGACAGGGCCTTGGGGGGAGCAGTACTTC.

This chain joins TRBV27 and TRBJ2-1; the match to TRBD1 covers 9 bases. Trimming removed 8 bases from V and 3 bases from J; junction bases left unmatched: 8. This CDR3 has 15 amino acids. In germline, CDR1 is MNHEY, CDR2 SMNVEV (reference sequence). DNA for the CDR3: TGTGCCAGCGCCGTGGGGACAGGGCTCTACAATGAGCAGTTCTTC. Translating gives CASAVGTGLYNEQFF.

Here the CDR3 DNA reads TGCGCCAGCAGCCCGGATCCTAATCAGCCCCAGCATTTT. Encoded protein: CASSPDPNQPQHF. V and J are TRBV5-1 and TRBJ1-5; D remains ambiguous. From germline, CDR1 is SGHRS and CDR2 YFSETQ. The CDR3 extends over 13 amino acids. The V gene lost 4 bases and the J gene lost 4 bases, with 9 bases spanning the gap.

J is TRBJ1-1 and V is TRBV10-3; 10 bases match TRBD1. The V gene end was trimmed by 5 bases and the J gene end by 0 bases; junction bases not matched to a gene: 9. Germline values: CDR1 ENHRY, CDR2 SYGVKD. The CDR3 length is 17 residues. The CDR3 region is CAISPGQGVRMNTEAFF. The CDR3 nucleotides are TGTGCCATCAGTCCTGGACAGGGGGTAAGGATGAACACTGAAGCTTTCTTT.

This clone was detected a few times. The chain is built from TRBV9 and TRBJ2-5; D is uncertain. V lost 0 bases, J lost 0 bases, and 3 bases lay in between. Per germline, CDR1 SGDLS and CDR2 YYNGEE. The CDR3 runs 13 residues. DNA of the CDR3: TGTGCCAGCAGCGTAGCGCACCAAGAGACCCAGTACTTC. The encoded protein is CASSVAHQETQYF.

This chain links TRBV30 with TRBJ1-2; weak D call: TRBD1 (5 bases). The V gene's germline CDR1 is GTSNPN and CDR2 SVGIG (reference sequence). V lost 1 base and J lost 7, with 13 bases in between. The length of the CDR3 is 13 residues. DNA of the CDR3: TGTGCCTGGAGTGGGGGACTCGGGGGTGGCTACACCTTC. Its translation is CAWSGGLGGGYTF.

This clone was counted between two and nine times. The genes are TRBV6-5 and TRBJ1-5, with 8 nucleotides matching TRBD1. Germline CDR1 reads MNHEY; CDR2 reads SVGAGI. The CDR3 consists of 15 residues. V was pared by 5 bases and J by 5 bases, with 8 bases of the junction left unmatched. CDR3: CASSTGTGLYQPQHF. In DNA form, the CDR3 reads TGTGCCAGCAGTACCGGGACAGGCCTTTATCAGCCCCAGCATTTT.

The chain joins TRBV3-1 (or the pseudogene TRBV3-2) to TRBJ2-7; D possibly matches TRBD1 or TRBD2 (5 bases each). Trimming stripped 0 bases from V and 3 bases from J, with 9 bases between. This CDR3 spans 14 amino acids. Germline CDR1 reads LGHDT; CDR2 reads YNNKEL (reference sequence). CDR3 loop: CASSQDGGSYEQYF. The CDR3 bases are TGTGCCAGCAGCCAAGATGGGGGAAGCTACGAGCAGTACTTC.

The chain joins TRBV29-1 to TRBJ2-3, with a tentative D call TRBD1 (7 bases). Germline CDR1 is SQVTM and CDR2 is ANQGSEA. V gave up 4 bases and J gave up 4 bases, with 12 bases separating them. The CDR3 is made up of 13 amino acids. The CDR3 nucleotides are TGCAGCGTTGTCAGGGGGGATGCAGATACGCAGTATTTT. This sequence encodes CSVVRGDADTQYF.

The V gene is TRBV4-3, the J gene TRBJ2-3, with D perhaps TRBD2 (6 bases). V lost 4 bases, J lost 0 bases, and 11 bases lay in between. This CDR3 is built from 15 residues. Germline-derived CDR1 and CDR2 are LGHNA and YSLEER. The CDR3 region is CASSRKAGSTDTQYF. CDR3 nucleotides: TGCGCCAGCAGCCGGAAGGCGGGAAGCACAGATACGCAGTATTTT.

CDR3 bases: TGTGCCAGCAGTTTATCTGGGGGTTTAGGTTCACCCCTCCACTTT. Its protein product is CASSLSGGLGSPLHF. The chain combines TRBV27 with TRBJ1-6; weak D call: TRBD1 (5 bases). Trimming pared 0 bases from V and 9 bases from J, leaving 12 bases between. Germline V lookup: CDR1 MNHEY, CDR2 SMNVEV (reference sequence). The CDR3 has 15 residues.

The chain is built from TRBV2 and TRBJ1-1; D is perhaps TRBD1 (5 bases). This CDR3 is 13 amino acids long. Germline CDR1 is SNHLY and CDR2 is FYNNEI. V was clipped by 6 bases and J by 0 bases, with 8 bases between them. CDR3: CASRTDLNTEAFF. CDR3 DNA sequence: TGTGCCAGCAGGACAGATTTGAACACTGAAGCTTTCTTT.

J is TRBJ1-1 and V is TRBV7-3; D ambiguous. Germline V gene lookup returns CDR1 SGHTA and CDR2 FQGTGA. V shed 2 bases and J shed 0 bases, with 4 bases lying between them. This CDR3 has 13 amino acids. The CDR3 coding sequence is TGTGCCAGCAGCTTACAGCTGAACACTGAAGCTTTCTTT. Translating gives CASSLQLNTEAFF.

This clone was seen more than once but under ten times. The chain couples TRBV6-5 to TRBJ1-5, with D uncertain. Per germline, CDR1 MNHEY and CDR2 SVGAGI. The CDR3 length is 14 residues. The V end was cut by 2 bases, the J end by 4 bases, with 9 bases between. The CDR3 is CASSYGIMNQPQHF. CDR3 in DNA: TGTGCCAGCAGTTACGGCATCATGAATCAGCCCCAGCATTTT.

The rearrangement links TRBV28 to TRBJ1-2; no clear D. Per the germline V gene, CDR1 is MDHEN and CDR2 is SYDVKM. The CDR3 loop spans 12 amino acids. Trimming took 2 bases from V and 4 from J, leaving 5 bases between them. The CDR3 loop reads CASSLVLYGYTF. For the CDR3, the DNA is TGTGCCAGCAGTTTAGTTCTCTATGGCTACACCTTC.

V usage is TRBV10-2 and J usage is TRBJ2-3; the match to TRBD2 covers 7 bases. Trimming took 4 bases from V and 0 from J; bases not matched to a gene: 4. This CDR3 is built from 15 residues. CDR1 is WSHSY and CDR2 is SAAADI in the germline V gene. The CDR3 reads CASSVGSGSTDTQYF. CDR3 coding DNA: TGCGCCAGCAGTGTAGGTAGCGGGAGCACAGATACGCAGTATTTT.

The CDR3 loop is CAWSRLSNSPLHF. The CDR3 DNA is TGTGCCTGGAGCCGACTGAGTAATTCACCCCTCCACTTT. The V call is TRBV30, the J call TRBJ1-6, with D uncertain. CDR1 and CDR2 from the germline V gene are GTSNPN and SVGIG (reference sequence). The CDR3 is 13 residues long. V lost 3 bases, J lost 6 bases, and 9 bases lay in between.

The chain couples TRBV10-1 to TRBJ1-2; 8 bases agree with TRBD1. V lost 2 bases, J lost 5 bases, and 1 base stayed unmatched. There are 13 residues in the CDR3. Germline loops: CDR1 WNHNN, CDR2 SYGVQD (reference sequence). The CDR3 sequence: CASSERTGYGYTF. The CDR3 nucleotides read TGCGCCAGCAGTGAGCGGACAGGGTATGGCTACACCTTC.

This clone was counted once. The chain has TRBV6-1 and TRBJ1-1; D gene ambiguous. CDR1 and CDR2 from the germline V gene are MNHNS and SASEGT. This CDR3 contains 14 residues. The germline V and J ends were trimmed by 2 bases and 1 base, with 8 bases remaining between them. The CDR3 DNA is TGTGCCAGCAGTGAACGGACGGGGAACACTGAAGCTTTCTTT. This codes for CASSERTGNTEAFF.

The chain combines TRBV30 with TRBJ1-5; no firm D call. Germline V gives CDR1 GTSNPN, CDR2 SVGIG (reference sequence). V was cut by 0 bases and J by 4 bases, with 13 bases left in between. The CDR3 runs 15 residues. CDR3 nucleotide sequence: TGTGCCTGGAGTGTGGGTTCATGGGAGAATCAGCCCCAGCATTTT. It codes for CAWSVGSWENQPQHF.

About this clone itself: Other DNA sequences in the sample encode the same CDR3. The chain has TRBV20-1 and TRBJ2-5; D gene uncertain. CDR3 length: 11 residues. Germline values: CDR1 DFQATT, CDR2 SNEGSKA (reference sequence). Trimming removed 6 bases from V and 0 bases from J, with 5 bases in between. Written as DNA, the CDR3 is TGCAGTGCAAGGGACCAAGAGACCCAGTACTTC. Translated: CSARDQETQYF.

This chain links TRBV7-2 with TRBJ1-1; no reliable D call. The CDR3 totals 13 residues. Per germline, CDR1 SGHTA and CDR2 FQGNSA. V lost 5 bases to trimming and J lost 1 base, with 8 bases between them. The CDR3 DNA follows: TGTGCCAGCAGCCCCGAGGGGAACACTGAAGCTTTCTTT. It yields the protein CASSPEGNTEAFF.

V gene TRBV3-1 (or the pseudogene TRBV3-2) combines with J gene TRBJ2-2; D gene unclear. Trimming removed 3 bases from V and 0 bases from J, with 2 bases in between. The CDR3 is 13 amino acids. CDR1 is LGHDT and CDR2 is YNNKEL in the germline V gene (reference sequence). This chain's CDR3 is CASSHANTGELFF. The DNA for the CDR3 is TGTGCCAGCAGCCACGCGAACACCGGGGAGCTGTTTTTT.

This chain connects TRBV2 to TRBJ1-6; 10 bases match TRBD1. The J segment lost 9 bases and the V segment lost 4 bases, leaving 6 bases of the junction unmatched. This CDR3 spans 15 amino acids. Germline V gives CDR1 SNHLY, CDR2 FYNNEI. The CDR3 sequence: CASSGPGQGISPLHF. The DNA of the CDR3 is TGTGCCAGCAGTGGACCGGGACAGGGGATTTCACCCCTCCACTTT.

The chain's CDR3 is CATSRDRPFSNQPQHF. The CDR3 region has the DNA TGTGCCACCAGCAGAGATCGACCTTTTAGCAATCAGCCCCAGCATTTT. The rearrangement joins TRBV15 to TRBJ1-5; D is undetermined. V lost 0 bases and J 0 bases, leaving 9 bases between the germline ends. Germline V CDR1 and CDR2: LNHNV, YYDKDF (reference sequence). The CDR3 has 16 residues.

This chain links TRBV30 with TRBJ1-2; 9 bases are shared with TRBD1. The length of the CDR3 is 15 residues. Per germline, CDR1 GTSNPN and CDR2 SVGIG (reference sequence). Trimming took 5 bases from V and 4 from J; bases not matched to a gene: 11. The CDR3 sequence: CAWGPTGQGFYGYTF. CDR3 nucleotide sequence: TGTGCCTGGGGACCAACGGGACAGGGTTTCTATGGCTACACCTTC.

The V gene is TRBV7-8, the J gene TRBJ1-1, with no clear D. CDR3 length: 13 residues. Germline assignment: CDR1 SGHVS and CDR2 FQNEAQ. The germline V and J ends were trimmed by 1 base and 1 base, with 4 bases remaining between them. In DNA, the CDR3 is TGTGCCAGCAGCTTAGGGACGAACACTGAAGCTTTCTTT. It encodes CASSLGTNTEAFF.